One sample yielded the 13 T cell receptor beta chains listed below, sequenced in a study of patients and donors after allogeneic stem cell transplantation. TCRdb re-called the RT-PCR reads through MiXCR, storing one row per CDR3 protein. The sample records about 70,000 distinct CDR3 sequences, around 27% being singletons. Sequencing input: blood, either unsorted or a sorted T cell fraction (not recorded which). Source of these receptors: a human donor who was either an allogeneic HSCT recipient or a stem cell or donor lymphocyte infusion donor (not recorded which). It is not recorded whose cells these are; they may come from a transplant donor.

This sequence joins TRBV5-5 and TRBJ2-6; no reliable D call. The CDR3 is 18 amino acids. CDR1 SGHKS and CDR2 YYEKEE come from the germline V gene (reference sequence). V lost 2 bases to trimming and J lost 0 bases, with 15 bases between them. CDR3 nucleotide sequence: TGTGCCAGCAGCTTCCGAAGTCCCCTATTCTCTGGGGCCAACGTCCTGACTTTC. This translates into CASSFRSPLFSGANVLTF.

The CDR3 nucleotides read TGCGCCAGCAGCTCCGGGACGGAAGAGACCCAGTACTTC. Protein: CASSSGTEETQYF. This chain uses TRBV5-1 with TRBJ2-5; tentatively, D is TRBD1 or TRBD2 (5 bases each). Germline CDR1 and CDR2: SGHRS and YFSETQ. V was cut by 3 bases and J by 3 bases, with 9 bases left in between. This CDR3 has 13 residues.

This clonotype is medium-sized within its sample. V gene TRBV5-1 combines with J gene TRBJ1-4, with unresolved D. Germline values: CDR1 SGHRS, CDR2 YFSETQ. This CDR3 is built from 15 residues. V was trimmed by 1 base and J by 4 bases, leaving 11 bases between them. CDR3 protein: CASSLMTPHNEKLFF. CDR3 in DNA: TGCGCCAGCAGCTTGATGACACCCCATAATGAAAAACTGTTTTTT.

In nucleotides, the CDR3 is TGTGCCAGCAGCCTGGCCGGGACAGTGAGAAACATTCAGTACTTC. Its translation: CASSLAGTVRNIQYF. This sequence joins TRBV11-3 and TRBJ2-4; 7 bases agree with TRBD1. In germline, CDR1 is SGHNT, CDR2 YENEEA. The CDR3 loop spans 15 amino acids. Trimming at V came to 5 bases and at J to 6 bases, leaving 10 bases not matched to a gene.

The V call is TRBV9, the J call TRBJ1-1; D call uncertain. CDR3 length: 13 amino acids. V was pared by 0 bases and J by 2 bases, with 5 bases between. CDR1 and CDR2 from the germline V gene are SGDLS and YYNGEE. This CDR3 reads CASSVVANTEAFF. The CDR3 bases are TGTGCCAGCAGCGTAGTAGCTAACACTGAAGCTTTCTTT.

The sample holds a few counts of this clonotype. This chain links TRBV7-2 with TRBJ1-6; perhaps TRBD1 as D (5 bases). This CDR3 has 18 amino acids. Deletions cut 4 bases from V and 0 bases from J, with 16 bases between. Germline CDR1 is SGHTA and CDR2 is FQGNSA. This CDR3 is CASSYHPGTDSYNSPLHF. The CDR3 DNA reads as TGTGCCAGCAGCTACCACCCCGGGACGGACTCCTATAATTCACCCCTCCACTTT.

V and J are TRBV30 and TRBJ1-4; 10 nucleotides line up with TRBD1. The ends lost 2 bases at V and 8 bases at J; junction bases unmatched: 8. CDR1 is GTSNPN, CDR2 SVGIG, per germline (reference sequence). CDR3 length: 15 amino acids. Here the CDR3 reads CAWSSAGTGEEKLFF. The CDR3 nucleotides are TGTGCCTGGAGTTCCGCCGGGACAGGGGAAGAAAAACTGTTTTTT.

This rearrangement joins TRBV14 to TRBJ2-1; TRBD2 matches 9 bases. V trimming: 4 bases; J trimming: 6 bases; junction bases outside the gene matches: 13. CDR1 is SGHDN and CDR2 is FVKESK in the germline V gene. There are 17 residues in the CDR3. In DNA form, the CDR3 reads TGTGCCAGCAGCCCACAAGTTTCTAGCGGGAATTCCAATGAGCAGTTCTTC. Translation gives CASSPQVSSGNSNEQFF.

This clonotype turned up a few times. The V and J genes are TRBV5-1 and TRBJ1-1; 9 bases are shared with TRBD1. The CDR3 is made up of 15 amino acids. CDR1 and CDR2 (germline): SGHRS, YFSETQ. V lost 4 bases and J lost 4; bases outside the gene matches: 8. The CDR3 nucleotides read TGCGCCAGCAGCAGGCGGGGACAGGGTTTCACTGAAGCTTTCTTT. This codes for CASSRRGQGFTEAFF.

A few counts support this clonotype. The V and J genes are TRBV5-1 and TRBJ1-4; the D is unclear. Germline assignment: CDR1 SGHRS and CDR2 YFSETQ. The V end was cut by 4 bases, the J end by 7 bases, with 14 bases between. This CDR3 has 14 amino acids. In nucleotides, the CDR3 is TGCGCCAGCAGCGCCGGCCGCTCGGGTGAAAAACTGTTTTTT. It encodes CASSAGRSGEKLFF.

The chain uses TRBV10-3 and TRBJ2-2; D tentatively reads TRBD1 or TRBD2 (5 bases each). Per germline, CDR1 ENHRY and CDR2 SYGVKD. V was trimmed by 6 bases and J by 0 bases, leaving 17 bases between them. This CDR3 is built from 17 residues. CDR3 sequence (DNA): TGTGCCATCAGCGACCATTTATTGGGGGCGAACACCGGGGAGCTGTTTTTT. Protein: CAISDHLLGANTGELFF.

This clonotype has more than one count but fewer than ten. This sequence joins TRBV5-1 and TRBJ2-1, with 7 bases lining up with TRBD2. The CDR3 is 13 amino acids. Germline CDR1 SGHRS, CDR2 YFSETQ. After removal of 4 bases from V and 7 bases from J, the junction contained 5 bases not matched to a gene. The CDR3 reads CASSHPGGNEQFF. In nucleotides, the CDR3 is TGCGCCAGCAGCCACCCCGGGGGGAATGAGCAGTTCTTC.

The chain recombines TRBV7-9 with TRBJ2-7, with unresolved D. The CDR3 runs 13 residues. V dropped 1 base and J dropped 3 bases, with 7 bases sitting between them. Germline CDR1 and CDR2: SEHNR and FQNEAQ (reference sequence). CDR3 amino acids: CASSLGADYEQYF. The CDR3 DNA reads TGTGCCAGCAGCTTAGGAGCCGACTACGAGCAGTACTTC. The full variable domain, its missing parts supplied by reference TRBV7-9 and TRBJ2-7, is DTGVSQNPRHKITKRGQNVTFRCDPISEHNRLYWYRQTLGQGPEFLTYFQNEAQLEKSRLLSDRFSAERPKGSFSTLEIQRTEQGDSAMYLCASSLGADYEQYFGPGTRLTVT.